Shown below are 6 T cell receptor beta chains from a single sample sequenced in a study of blood T cells in healthy people across ages. The use of a sample-barcoded 5' primer and a J-beta primer mix characterized a second PCR of about 7 to 12 cycles. TCRdb independently ran MiXCR on the 5' RACE reads; one entry per CDR3 protein. The data contain approximately 1.5 million distinct CDR3 sequences, roughly 32% of them singletons. The sequencing sample was made of blood. These TCRs come from a woman in her thirties in good health.

As to this clonotype: A junction end diverges from the germline sequence, so it may reflect a read error. The rearrangement links TRBV4-2 to TRBJ2-7, with D possibly called TRBD1 or TRBD2 (5 bases each). The CDR3 extends over 14 amino acids. Germline V gene sequence: CDR1 LGHNA, CDR2 YNFKEQ. The DNA for the CDR3 is TGTGTCAGCAGCGCATCCGGGACCGGGAACGAGCAGTACTTC. Its translation is CVSSASGTGNEQYF.

In the case of this clonotype: The junction departs from the called germline gene at one end, perhaps through a read error. CDR3 loop: CARSLAGLGDTQYF. The CDR3 bases are TGCGCCAGGAGCTTGGCGGGTTTGGGCGATACGCAGTATTTT. The V and J genes are TRBV5-1 and TRBJ2-3; perhaps TRBD2 as D (5 bases). The CDR3 loop spans 14 amino acids. Per germline, CDR1 SGHRS and CDR2 YFSETQ.

This clonotype was seen a handful of times. The V and J genes are TRBV6-2 or TRBV6-3 and TRBJ2-7; 8 positions match TRBD1. Germline CDR1 and CDR2: MNHEY and SVGEGT. This CDR3 is built from 17 residues. V lost 6 bases to trimming and J lost 5 bases; unmatched junction nucleotides: 18. The CDR3 loop reads CASSPPPTGEESDEQYF. DNA for the CDR3: TGTGCCAGCAGCCCCCCCCCGACAGGGGAAGAGAGCGACGAGCAGTACTTC.

V gene TRBV7-2 combines with J gene TRBJ1-6, with D possibly matching TRBD1 (6 bases). V was trimmed by 5 bases and J by 0 bases, leaving 14 bases between them. The CDR3 loop spans 17 amino acids. Germline V gene lookup returns CDR1 SGHTA and CDR2 FQGNSA. The chain's CDR3 is CASSPEGGGSYNSPLHF. CDR3 nucleotides: TGTGCCAGCAGCCCCGAAGGGGGAGGCTCCTATAATTCACCCCTCCACTTT.

This clonotype was detected many times. This chain connects TRBV27 to TRBJ2-5; D not resolved. Germline V lookup: CDR1 MNHEY, CDR2 SMNVEV (reference sequence). Trimming took off 3 bases at V and 9 bases at J, with 5 bases between the two ends. CDR3 length: 10 amino acids. The CDR3 region has the DNA TGTGCCAGCAGTTTCCCGGCCCAGTACTTC. Amino acid sequence: CASSFPAQYF.

A remark on this clonotype: This may be a read error, as it is one base from a much larger clone. The V and J genes are TRBV4-1 and TRBJ2-1, with D perhaps matching TRBD2 (5 bases). Germline CDR1 is MGHRA and CDR2 is YSYEKL. Trimming shortened V by 4 bases and J by 12 bases, and 13 bases separated the two germline ends. This CDR3 is 12 amino acids long. The CDR3 nucleotides read TGCGCCAGCAGCCTCCCTCGGGGTGGGCAGTTCTTC. Its translation: CASSLPRGGQFF.